This T cell receptor beta chain was observed in a study of T cells after posttransplantation cyclophosphamide. The CDR3 contains 16 residues. Germline CDR1 is SEHNR and CDR2 is FQNEAQ (reference sequence). The V gene end was trimmed by 5 bases and the J gene end by 8 bases; junction bases not matched to a gene: 12. General observations from the study: Skin or GI-infiltrating T cells shared few TRB sequences with blood. Recipient CMV seropositivity and CMV reactivation strongly tracked TRB clonality. Donor CD8+ memory clones often dominated recipient blood repertoires at later times.

Clones were read by immunoSEQ multiplex PCR, and TCRdb kept only the in-frame ones, dropping some. The sample presents 5,900 or so clones, none singletons. Within the sample, this clone is medium-sized. Its antigen is unidentified. Treatment was busulfan-fludarabine conditioning, a marrow graft, and cyclophosphamide on days +3 and +4. Source: PBMCs, taken after allogeneic stem cell transplant with posttransplant cyclophosphamide. The rearrangement links TRBV7-9 to TRBJ2-1, with 10 bases lining up with TRBD2. This sequence originates from a female patient aged 30-39 years who received an allogeneic stem cell transplant from an unrelated donor, was CMV-positive, and had acute and chronic GVHD. Some T cells may be supplied by the graft donor. CDR3 protein: CASSHALAGAMHEQFF. The DNA of the CDR3 is TGTGCCAGCAGCCACGCTCTAGCGGGAGCTATGCATGAGCAGTTCTTC.